The sequence of this T cell receptor beta chain was determined in a study of vaccination and CD4 T cells after COVID-19 (dated by TCRdb to about 2022). In terms of the full investigation: Convalescent patients had a positive SARS-CoV-2 result on nasal swab PCR, and of these patients, several had mild disease and one had severe disease. Post-COVID blood samples from convalescent patients were collected a median of around 110 days after diagnosis, with a range of about 30 to 170 days. The convalescent cohort comprised six males and four females, including two Hispanic individuals, seven Caucasians, two Asians and one multiracial person. Post-vaccine blood samples were obtained a median of approximately 74 days after the second vaccine dose, with a range of about 12 to 241 days. Two doses of either the Pfizer-BioNTech BNT162b2 vaccine (n=8) or the Moderna mRNA-1273 vaccine (n=2) were administered to participants. In over 8 COVID-19 convalescent patients and a handful of infection-naive healthy vaccine recipients, the spike-specific CD4+ TCR repertoire before mRNA vaccination was compared with the repertoire after mRNA vaccination. The investigation overall reported the following: Only a relatively small number of convalescent patients were included in the study, and early timepoints following natural infection were not analyzed. In convalescent patients, nearly all vaccine-specific clones (304 of 307) were found to be mono-reactive for SARS-CoV-2 spike rather than cross-reactive with common cold coronaviruses. The median count of SARS-CoV-2-reactive clonotypes went up from 20 to 25 after infection to 30 to 40 after vaccination, although the change was not significant. Among the post-vaccine SARS-CoV-2-reactive clones in convalescent patients, a median approximately 90% showed up only after vaccination, which suggests vaccine-specific priming.

Receptor amplification or capture employed PCR. The sequencing machine was an Illumina iSeq 100. The authors' pipeline ran thus. Non-productive sequences were removed, and CDR3s that did not start with C, did not end with F or W, or were shorter than 7 amino acids were discarded. Similarity between CDR3 sequences was evaluated in R version 3.6.1 using Levenshtein distances (stringdist) and unrooted phylogenetic trees (ape). TCRdb cleaned the public reads at Q25 with fastp, built clones with MiXCR and kept in-frame beta chains. A single entry per CDR3 protein holds the most common genes and DNA from its merged rows. The V and J calls and clone size are TCRdb's, not the authors'. The sample table contains some 18,000 distinct CDR3 sequences; only one count was recorded for 62% of them. The ten largest clones represent 0.95% to 1.1% of the sample. The convalescent patients' positive SARS-CoV-2 PCR tests fell between March and December 2020, which was before the Alpha, Beta and Delta variants emerged in the United States. PBMCs were separated from whole blood using Ficoll-Paque Plus gradient centrifugation and then either used fresh or cryopreserved at -140C.

This clonotype was picked up a small number of times. The target of this receptor is not known. It has no much larger one-base neighbor in the sample; base qualities were not kept. The receptor was derived from a human donor who had recovered from COVID-19. Sequencing was performed on CD4+ T cells from blood, taken before SARS-CoV-2 vaccination.

The bases are TGTGCCAGCAGCCCTCAGGGGCGCACTGAAGCTTTCTTT. It is translated as CASSPQGRTEAFF. In this chain, TRBV5-4 is recombined with TRBJ1-1; 6 matching bases give a weak D call of TRBD1. CDR1 and CDR2 are drawn from the germline V gene (reference sequence): SGHNT, YYREEE. Measured from the cysteine to the phenylalanine, the CDR3 is 13 residues long. The read is trimmed to its CDR3 DNA, 39 bases read in frame from base 1. V is cut by 4 bases and J by 4 bases, and the space between the germline ends is 11 bases.